This T cell receptor beta chain is drawn from a study of cytomegalovirus exposure and HLA in healthy donors. Regarding the study as a whole: Links to common viral pathogens appeared, in a later analysis, for several of the most significant clusters. Presence/absence analyses assumed roughly uniform sequencing depth across donors.

Germline loops: CDR1 MNHNS, CDR2 SASEGT. CDR3 length: 13 residues. Trimming shortened V by 3 bases and J by 5 bases, and 10 bases separated the two germline ends. Amplification used 60 Vbeta primers and 13 Jbeta primers. The table came from immunoSEQ multiplex PCR; TCRdb's copy has only in-frame clones and leaves some out. There are around 150,000 clones in the sample; 72% occur only once, and roughly 2.1% lies in the top ten. Turning to this clone: The target antigen is unknown.

The receptor was isolated from a man in his forties in good health and CMV-seronegative. The sample consisted of PBMCs. This chain joins TRBV6-1 and TRBJ1-2; D perhaps matches TRBD1 (5 bases). The CDR3 loop is CASSEGGFYGYTF. CDR3 in DNA: TGTGCCAGCAGTGAGGGGGGATTTTATGGCTACACCTTC.